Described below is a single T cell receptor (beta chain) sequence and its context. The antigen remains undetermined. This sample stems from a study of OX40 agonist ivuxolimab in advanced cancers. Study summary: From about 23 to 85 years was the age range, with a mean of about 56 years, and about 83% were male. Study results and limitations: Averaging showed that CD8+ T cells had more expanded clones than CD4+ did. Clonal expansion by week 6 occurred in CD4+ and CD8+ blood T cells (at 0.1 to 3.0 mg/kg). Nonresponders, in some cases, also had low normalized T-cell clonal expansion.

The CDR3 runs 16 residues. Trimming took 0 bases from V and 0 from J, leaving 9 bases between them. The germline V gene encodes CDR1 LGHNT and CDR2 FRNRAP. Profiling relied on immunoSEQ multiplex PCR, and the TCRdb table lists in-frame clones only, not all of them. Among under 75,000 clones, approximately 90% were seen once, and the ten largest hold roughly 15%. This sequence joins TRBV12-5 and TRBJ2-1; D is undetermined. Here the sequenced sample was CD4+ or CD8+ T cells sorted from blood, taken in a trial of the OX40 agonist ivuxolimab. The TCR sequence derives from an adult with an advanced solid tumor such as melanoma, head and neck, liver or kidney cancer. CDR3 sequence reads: CASGLVIGSSYNEQFF. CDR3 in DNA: TGTGCTAGTGGTTTGGTAATCGGTAGCTCCTACAATGAGCAGTTCTTC.